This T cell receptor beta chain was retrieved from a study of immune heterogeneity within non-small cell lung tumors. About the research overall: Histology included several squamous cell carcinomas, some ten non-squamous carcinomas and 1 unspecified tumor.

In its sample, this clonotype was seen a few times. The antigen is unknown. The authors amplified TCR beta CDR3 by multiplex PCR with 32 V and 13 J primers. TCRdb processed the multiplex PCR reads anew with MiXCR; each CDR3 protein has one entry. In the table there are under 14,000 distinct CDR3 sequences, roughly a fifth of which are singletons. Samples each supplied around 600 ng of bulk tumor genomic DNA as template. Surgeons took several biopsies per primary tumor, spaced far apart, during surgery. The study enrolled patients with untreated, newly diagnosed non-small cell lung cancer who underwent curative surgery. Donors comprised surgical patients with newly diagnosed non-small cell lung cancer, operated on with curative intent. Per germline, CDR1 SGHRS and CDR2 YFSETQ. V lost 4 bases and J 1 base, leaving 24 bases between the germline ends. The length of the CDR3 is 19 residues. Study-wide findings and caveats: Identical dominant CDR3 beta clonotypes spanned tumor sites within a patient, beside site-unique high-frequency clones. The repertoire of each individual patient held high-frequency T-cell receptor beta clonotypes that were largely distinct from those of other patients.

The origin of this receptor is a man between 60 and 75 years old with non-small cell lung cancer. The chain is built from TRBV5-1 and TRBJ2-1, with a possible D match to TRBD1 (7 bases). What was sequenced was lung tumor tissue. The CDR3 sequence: CASSAVGGTAKISYNEQFF. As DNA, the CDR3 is TGCGCCAGCAGCGCGGTTGGGGGGACAGCCAAAATATCCTACAATGAGCAGTTCTTC.